This is a list of T cell receptor beta chains from one sample in a study of OX40 agonist ivuxolimab in advanced cancers. This table comes from immunoSEQ multiplex PCR, and its TCRdb copy is limited to in-frame clones, with some not included. The sample consists of some 100,000 clones, 90% of them appearing once. The sample was CD4+ or CD8+ T cells sorted from blood, taken in a trial of the OX40 agonist ivuxolimab. These receptors were taken from an adult with an advanced solid tumor such as melanoma, head and neck, liver or kidney cancer. Each CDR3 is given with its conserved first and last residue. A D gene is named only where the DNA matches it firmly. The size of a clone is reported for some rows only, either as once, few or many, or as a class for expanded clones.

cdr3_nt cdr3_aa j_call v_call d_call clone_size
TGCGCCAGCAATTCGGGGGGAGGGTCCTACAATGAGCAGTTCTTC CASNSGGGSYNEQFF TRBJ2-1 TRBV5-1 TRBD2 -
TGTGCCAGCAATCGGCTAGCAGACGGGGAGCTGTTTTTT CASNRLADGELFF TRBJ2-2 TRBV2 - -
TGTGCCAGCAGTCTCGACAGGTCGCGGGGGACTGAAGCTTTCTTT CASSLDRSRGTEAFF TRBJ1-1 TRBV28 - -
TGTGCCAGCAGCTTAGGGACTAAAGAGACCCAGTACTTC CASSLGTKETQYF TRBJ2-5 TRBV7-2 - -
TGTGCCAGCAGTTCGGGCGGGGGGGCTAATGAAAAACTGTTTTTT CASSSGGGANEKLFF TRBJ1-4 TRBV28 - -
TGTGCCAGCAGCTTGTCTGGTACAGAAGAGACCCAGTACTTC CASSLSGTEETQYF TRBJ2-5 TRBV5-4 - -
TGTGCCAGCAGGCCAGGGGGCCGGGGCTATGGCTACACCTTC CASRPGGRGYGYTF TRBJ1-2 TRBV13 TRBD1 -
TGTGCCAGCAGCATCGGGACAGGGAGTCAGCCCCAGCATTTT CASSIGTGSQPQHF TRBJ1-5 TRBV7-9 TRBD1 -
TGTGCCACCAGCAGTGACCAGGCATCGGGGACCCAGTACTTC CATSSDQASGTQYF TRBJ2-5 TRBV15 - -
TGTGCCAGCAGCTCCTCATCCGGGACAGGGGGTATAACTGAAGCTTTCTTT CASSSSSGTGGITEAFF TRBJ1-1 TRBV5-6 TRBD1 -
TGTGCCAGCAACCTAGCGGGAGTCCACGAGCAGTACTTC CASNLAGVHEQYF TRBJ2-7 TRBV2 TRBD2 -
TGTGCCAGCAGTACCGGGACAGACCGCTCTGGAAACACCATATATTTT CASSTGTDRSGNTIYF TRBJ1-3 TRBV6-6 TRBD1 -
TGTGCCAGCAGCTTAGGACTAGGGGGCACAGATACGCAGTATTTT CASSLGLGGTDTQYF TRBJ2-3 TRBV11-2 - once
TGTGCCATCTCAACGGGGATGAACACTGAAGCTTTCTTT CAISTGMNTEAFF TRBJ1-1 TRBV10-3 - -
TGTGCCAGCAGCCCTAGCGGTACCTACGAGCAGTACTTC CASSPSGTYEQYF TRBJ2-7 TRBV5-6 TRBD2 once
TGTGCCAGCAGCCCCGGGGCCACAGATACGCAGTATTTT CASSPGATDTQYF TRBJ2-3 TRBV7-2 - -
TGTGCCAGCAGCGTGTCAGGACAGGGGGAATTCAACACCATATATTTT CASSVSGQGEFNTIYF TRBJ1-3 TRBV9 TRBD1 -
TGTGCCAGTAGTAATGTACAGGGGGGCGAGCAGTACTTC CASSNVQGGEQYF TRBJ2-7 TRBV19 TRBD1 -
TGTGCCAGCAGCCCCCATATGAACACTGAAGCTTTCTTT CASSPHMNTEAFF TRBJ1-1 TRBV7-9 - -
TGTGCCAGCAGCGGAACAGGGGATTTCAATGAGCAGTTCTTC CASSGTGDFNEQFF TRBJ2-1 TRBV21-1 - -
TGCGCCAGCAGCACGGGACTAGCGGGATCCACCGGGGAGCTGTTTTTT CASSTGLAGSTGELFF TRBJ2-2 TRBV5-1 TRBD2 -
TGCGCCAGCAGCTTGGGGCAGGGGTATATGAACACTGAAGCTTTCTTT CASSLGQGYMNTEAFF TRBJ1-1 TRBV5-1 - -
TGTGCCAGCAGCCAAGAGGGAGGACGGAGCTACGAGCAGTACTTC CASSQEGGRSYEQYF TRBJ2-7 TRBV7-3 - -
TGTGCCAGTAGTAACCCCTGGCGACAGGGGAGACGCTATGGCTACACCTTC CASSNPWRQGRRYGYTF TRBJ1-2 TRBV19 TRBD1 -
TGTGCCAGCAGCCAGGGACAGGTCAACTACAATGAGCAGTTCTTC CASSQGQVNYNEQFF TRBJ2-1 TRBV4-2 TRBD1 -
TGTGCCAGCATAGACAGGCCTGCTTCCGGGGAGCTGTTTTTT CASIDRPASGELFF TRBJ2-2 TRBV27 - -
TGCGCCAGCAGCTCTACGAGTGGACTAGCGGGACTCTACGAGCAGTACTTC CASSSTSGLAGLYEQYF TRBJ2-7 TRBV5-1 TRBD2 -
TGTGCCAGCAGCTTAGTGAGGCAGGAGGGAAACACCATATATTTT CASSLVRQEGNTIYF TRBJ1-3 TRBV7-2 - -
TGTGCCACCAGCAGAGATCCGTTCTATGGCTACACCTTC CATSRDPFYGYTF TRBJ1-2 TRBV15 - -
TGTGCCACCAGCACAACAGGGGGCAATGGCTACACCTTC CATSTTGGNGYTF TRBJ1-2 TRBV15 TRBD1 few
TGTGCCAGCAGCCTGGACCGGGGGGAGACCCAGTACTTC CASSLDRGETQYF TRBJ2-5 TRBV6-5 - once
TGTGCCATCAGTGAGTTTGGGGGGGAGACCCAGTACTTC CAISEFGGETQYF TRBJ2-5 TRBV10-3 - -
TGTGCCAGCAGTGAATTACCCCGGGGCGCGAGGTACGCGGGAGATACGCAGTATTTT CASSELPRGARYAGDTQYF TRBJ2-3 TRBV6-1 - few
TGTGCCAGCAGTTTTCTAGCGGGAGGGCCGGGCAATGAGCAGTTCTTC CASSFLAGGPGNEQFF TRBJ2-1 TRBV6-5 TRBD2 -
- CASSKAYACAEQITYNEQFF TRBJ2-1 TRBV21-1 - once
TGTGCCAGCAGCACCGCTGCTCCTAGTCTCTCTGGGGCCAACGTCCTGACTTTC CASSTAAPSLSGANVLTF TRBJ2-6 TRBV9 - -
TGTGCCAGCAGCGAACGTACAGGGTTCGCCAAAAACATTCAGTACTTC CASSERTGFAKNIQYF TRBJ2-4 TRBV7-2 - -
TGTGCCATCAGTGAGTCGGGTAGCGGGTATTACAATGAGCAGTTCTTC CAISESGSGYYNEQFF TRBJ2-1 TRBV10-3 TRBD2 -
TGTGCCAGTAGCAAACATCTACAGACGGCAATAAGGACAGAGACCCAGTACTTC CASSKHLQTAIRTETQYF TRBJ2-5 TRBV19 - -
TGTGCCAGCATGCGGTTTTCAGACACTGAAGCTTTCTTT CASMRFSDTEAFF TRBJ1-1 TRBV6-1 - -
TGTGCCGGGACTAGCGGAGGGGGCGTAGAGACCCAGTACTTC CAGTSGGGVETQYF TRBJ2-5 TRBV30 TRBD2 -
TGTGCCAGCAGCTTGGTGGTGTCCTCTGGGGCCAACGTCCTGACTTTC CASSLVVSSGANVLTF TRBJ2-6 TRBV5-6 - once
TGTGCCAGCAGCCGACAGAACACTGAAGCTTTCTTT CASSRQNTEAFF TRBJ1-1 TRBV7-9 - -
TGTGCCAGCTCCGGGAGCACAGATACGCAGTATTTT CASSGSTDTQYF TRBJ2-3 TRBV18 - -
TGTGCCAGCAGCCGCGGACTGGGGAGTCAAGAGACCCAGTACTTC CASSRGLGSQETQYF TRBJ2-5 TRBV25-1 - -
TGTGCCAGCAGTTACTCGGGACTAGCGCTGTACAATGAGCAGTTCTTC CASSYSGLALYNEQFF TRBJ2-1 TRBV6-5 TRBD2 -
TGCGCCAGCAGCTTGGCTTTAGTGACAGGGCCGGAGACCCAGTACTTC CASSLALVTGPETQYF TRBJ2-5 TRBV5-1 TRBD1 -
TGTGCCAGCAGGGGATTGATTGGCTCTGGGGCCAACGTCCTGACTTTC CASRGLIGSGANVLTF TRBJ2-6 TRBV2 - -
TGTGCCAGCAGCTTAAAAGACGCTGGCTACACCTTC CASSLKDAGYTF TRBJ1-2 TRBV7-9 - -
TGTGCCAGCAGTGGGGGAGGGACAGGGGAAGATACGCAGTATTTT CASSGGGTGEDTQYF TRBJ2-3 TRBV27 TRBD1 -
TGCAGTGCTAGCCGAAAAGAGACCCAGTACTTC CSASRKETQYF TRBJ2-5 TRBV20-1 - -
TGTGCCAGCAGTCGTAGAGGACAGTGGGATACGCAGTATTTT CASSRRGQWDTQYF TRBJ2-3 TRBV9 - -
TGCGCCAGCAGCTTGGGGGGACTAGCGCGATACGAGCAGTACTTC CASSLGGLARYEQYF TRBJ2-7 TRBV5-1 TRBD2 -
TGTGCCAGCAGGTGGACTGCATCCTACGAGCAGTACTTC CASRWTASYEQYF TRBJ2-7 TRBV6-6 - -
TGTGCCAGCAGCTCGTCGCGGGGAGACGAGACCCAGTACTTC CASSSSRGDETQYF TRBJ2-5 TRBV5-4 - once